The entry that follows covers one T cell receptor (beta chain) sequence. What it recognizes is unknown. The PCR employed 60 Vbeta primers together with 13 Jbeta primers. Produced via immunoSEQ multiplex PCR; TCRdb's table is partial and in-frame only. The sample lists about 200,000 clones, 70% to 80% occurring once. Per the germline V gene, CDR1 is SGHNT and CDR2 is YYREEE (reference sequence). V dropped 4 bases and J dropped 0 bases, with 5 bases sitting between them. The CDR3 runs 14 residues. This sample stems from a study of cytomegalovirus exposure and HLA in healthy donors. Findings and caveats of the study: As was reported, the classifier diagnosed cytomegalovirus status with high specificity and sensitivity. CMV serostatus was the sole immune exposure data available.

The V call is TRBV5-4, the J call TRBJ2-6; D is unclear. The sequenced sample was PBMCs. The source is a woman in her 30s in good health and CMV-seropositive. CDR3 nucleotide sequence: TGTGCCAGCAGCGTAGACTCTGGGGCCAACGTCCTGACTTTC. Its protein is CASSVDSGANVLTF.